These T cell receptor beta chains were read from a single sample in a study of blood T cell repertoires in COVID-19. Assay: immunoSEQ multiplex PCR; the TCRdb copy retains only in-frame clones and omits some. The sample holds about 170,000 clones, approximately 90% seen once. Sequenced input: peripheral blood. The receptors originated from a man aged 18 to 29 with COVID-19, enrolled during active disease. Both conserved end residues are part of each CDR3. The D gene is left open where the match is weak. Some rows have no size entry. The others give once, few or many, or a class for an expanded clone.

CDR3nt: TGTGCCAGCAGCCTCGGGACAGGGGACACCTACGAGCAGTACTTC
CDR3aa: CASSLGTGDTYEQYF
v_gene: TRBV6-5
d_gene: TRBD1
abundance: -
j_gene: TRBJ2-7

CDR3nt: TGCGCCAGCAGCTTGGAACTAGCCGGCAATGAGCAGTTCTTC
CDR3aa: CASSLELAGNEQFF
v_gene: TRBV5-1
d_gene: -
abundance: -
j_gene: TRBJ2-1

CDR3nt: TGTGCCAGTAGTATAGCCCTGGACAGGGGACCTGAAGCTTTCTTT
CDR3aa: CASSIALDRGPEAFF
v_gene: TRBV19
d_gene: TRBD1
abundance: -
j_gene: TRBJ1-1

CDR3nt: TGTGCCAGCAGTACCGGGACAGGGAACACCCTACGAGGGGTGCCGGAGCAGTACTTC
CDR3aa: CASSTGTGNTLRGVPEQYF
v_gene: TRBV6-4
d_gene: TRBD1
abundance: -
j_gene: TRBJ2-7

CDR3nt: TGTGCCAGTAGTGGCAGACTAACCGGGGAGCTGTTTTTT
CDR3aa: CASSGRLTGELFF
v_gene: TRBV19
d_gene: -
abundance: once
j_gene: TRBJ2-2

CDR3nt: TGTGCCAGCTCATCTGGGCGGGGATATGAGCAGTTCTTC
CDR3aa: CASSSGRGYEQFF
v_gene: TRBV18
d_gene: -
abundance: once
j_gene: TRBJ2-1

CDR3nt: TGTGCCAGCAGCTCGTCTGTCTCGAGCTCCTACAATGAGCAGTTCTTC
CDR3aa: CASSSSVSSSYNEQFF
v_gene: TRBV5-4
d_gene: -
abundance: -
j_gene: TRBJ2-1

CDR3nt: TGTGCCAGCAGTTTATCCATGGGACTAGCGGGAGTAAGTTTCCAAGAGACCCAGTACTTC
CDR3aa: CASSLSMGLAGVSFQETQYF
v_gene: TRBV28
d_gene: TRBD2
abundance: -
j_gene: TRBJ2-5

CDR3nt: TGTGCCAGCAGCTTGTCTAGCGGCTACTACGAGCAGTACTTC
CDR3aa: CASSLSSGYYEQYF
v_gene: TRBV11-2
d_gene: TRBD2
abundance: -
j_gene: TRBJ2-7

CDR3nt: TGTGCTAGTGGTAGCGACAGGGGCAATGAGCAGTTCTTC
CDR3aa: CASGSDRGNEQFF
v_gene: TRBV12-5
d_gene: TRBD1
abundance: -
j_gene: TRBJ2-1

CDR3nt: TGTGCCAGCAGCTTAGGGCCACTAGCGGGAGCCCGCAATGAGCAGTTCTTC
CDR3aa: CASSLGPLAGARNEQFF
v_gene: TRBV7-2
d_gene: TRBD2
abundance: -
j_gene: TRBJ2-1